This entry lists 10 T cell receptor beta chains sequenced from one sample in a study of breast tumors, draining lymph nodes, adjacent tissues. The lymph nodes were axillary draining lymph nodes from breast cancer patients. TCRdb itself ran the multiplex PCR reads through MiXCR, one entry per CDR3 protein. The sample lists nearly 200,000 distinct CDR3 sequences; 31% were seen once. The sample was axillary lymph node tissue. All receptors derive from a female donor with breast cancer. Some clones in this sample may be carry-over from other donors' samples.

This clonotype came up a few times. The V gene is TRBV6-2 or TRBV6-3, the J gene TRBJ2-2; 7 nucleotides agree with TRBD2. CDR1 and CDR2 (germline): MNHEY, SVGEGT. V gave up 7 bases and J gave up 0 bases; unmatched junction bases: 5. CDR3 length equals 15 residues. The CDR3 sequence is CASTKAGANTGELFF. For the CDR3, the DNA is TGTGCCAGCACAAAGGCGGGAGCGAACACCGGGGAGCTGTTTTTT.

As to this clonotype: One end of the junction is discordant with germline, which a read error may explain. The chain is built from TRBV12-3 or TRBV12-4 and TRBJ2-7; maybe TRBD1 (6 bases). CDR3 size: 15 residues. In DNA form, the CDR3 reads TGTGCCGGCAGTAACAGGACAGAGGAGTACGACGAGCAGTACTTC. Translating gives CAGSNRTEEYDEQYF.

This clonotype was seen more than once but under ten times. This chain joins TRBV9 and TRBJ1-4; tentatively, D is TRBD1 (6 bases). The germline V gene has CDR1 SGDLS and CDR2 YYNGEE. The CDR3 totals 14 residues. Trimming removed 4 bases at V and 8 bases at J, with 15 bases between. The CDR3 DNA reads as TGTGCCAGCAGCTCCACAGGGCGAGGGGAAAAACTGTTTTTT. This codes for CASSSTGRGEKLFF.

The chain employs TRBV5-1 and TRBJ2-1; no definite D call. V was cut by 0 bases and J by 4 bases, with 8 bases left in between. The CDR3 has 14 residues. Germline CDR1 reads SGHRS; CDR2 reads YFSETQ. The CDR3 nucleotides read TGCGCCAGCAGCTTGGAACTTAAATACAATGAGCAGTTCTTC. It specifies CASSLELKYNEQFF.

Concerning this clonotype itself: The junction and the germline gene differ at one end; a read error may be behind it. The V gene is TRBV9, the J gene TRBJ2-3; 10 bases agree with TRBD2. Germline-derived CDR1 and CDR2 are SGDLS and YYNGEE. The length of the CDR3 is 17 residues. In DNA form, the CDR3 reads TGTGCCAGCAGCGTCGGAAGGACTAGCGGAAGCACAGTTACGCAGTATTTT. This codes for CASSVGRTSGSTVTQYF.

This clonotype was seen only a few times. Since a much larger clone is just one base distant, this may be a read error. The V and J genes are TRBV7-2 and TRBJ2-3; 9 bases agree with TRBD2. Looked up from germline, CDR1 is SGHTA and CDR2 is FQGNSA. There are 18 residues in the CDR3. This chain's CDR3 is CASSLGQRGARSTHTQYF. Written as DNA, the CDR3 is TGTGCCAGCAGCTTAGGCCAGCGGGGGGCCAGGAGCACACATACGCAGTATTTT.

This clonotype has ten or more counts. The chain combines TRBV2 with TRBJ1-5, with TRBD1 matching 11 bases. The CDR3 is 17 residues long. The trim removed 4 bases at V and 6 bases at J, leaving 11 bases unmatched. Germline CDR1 reads SNHLY; CDR2 reads FYNNEI. CDR3 loop: CASSVGQGDRGSQPQHF. DNA for the CDR3: TGTGCCAGCAGTGTGGGACAGGGGGATAGGGGAAGTCAGCCCCAGCATTTT.

This clonotype was observed many times. This chain connects TRBV6-5 to TRBJ2-3, with a weak D call TRBD1 (5 bases). The CDR3 covers 13 residues. CDR1 MNHEY and CDR2 SVGAGI come from the germline V gene. V was pared by 6 bases and J by 0 bases, with 7 bases between. The DNA of the CDR3 is TGTGCCAGCAGAAAGGGGAGCACAGATACGCAGTATTTT. Its translation: CASRKGSTDTQYF.

J is TRBJ2-5 and V is TRBV10-3; D not certain. The CDR3 has 13 residues. Germline V gene sequence: CDR1 ENHRY, CDR2 SYGVKD. V shed 6 bases and J shed 5 bases, with 13 bases lying between them. As DNA, the CDR3 is TGTGCCATCAGCCTAGGACGGCGCGAGACCCAGTACTTC. Amino acids: CAISLGRRETQYF.

This clonotype was counted only a few times. This chain uses TRBV9 with TRBJ1-1; D is unresolved. Germline V gene sequence: CDR1 SGDLS, CDR2 YYNGEE. CDR3 size: 13 residues. V lost 4 bases to trimming and J lost 6 bases, with 13 bases between them. The CDR3 DNA sequence: TGTGCCAGCAGCCCCCGGACCCGCGCTGAAGCTTTCTTT. Translated, it gives CASSPRTRAEAFF.